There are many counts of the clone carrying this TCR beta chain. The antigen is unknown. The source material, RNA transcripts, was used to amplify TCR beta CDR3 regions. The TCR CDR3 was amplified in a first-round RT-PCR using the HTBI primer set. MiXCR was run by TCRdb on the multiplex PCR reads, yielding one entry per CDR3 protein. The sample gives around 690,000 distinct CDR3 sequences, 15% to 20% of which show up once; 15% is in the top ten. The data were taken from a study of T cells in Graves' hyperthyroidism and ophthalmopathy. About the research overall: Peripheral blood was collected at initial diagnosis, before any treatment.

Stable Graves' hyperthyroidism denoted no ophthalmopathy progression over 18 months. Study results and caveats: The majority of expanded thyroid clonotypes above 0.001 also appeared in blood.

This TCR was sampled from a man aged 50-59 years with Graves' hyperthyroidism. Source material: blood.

CDR3 residues: CASSLGKGPTSSYEQYF. The CDR3 DNA reads as TGTGCCAGCAGCTTGGGAAAGGGACCGACATCCTCCTACGAGCAGTACTTC. This chain connects TRBV7-2 to TRBJ2-7; D may match TRBD1 or TRBD2 (5 bases each). The CDR3 is made up of 17 amino acids. Trimming pared 3 bases from V and 0 bases from J, leaving 18 bases between. The V gene's germline CDR1 is SGHTA and CDR2 FQGNSA.